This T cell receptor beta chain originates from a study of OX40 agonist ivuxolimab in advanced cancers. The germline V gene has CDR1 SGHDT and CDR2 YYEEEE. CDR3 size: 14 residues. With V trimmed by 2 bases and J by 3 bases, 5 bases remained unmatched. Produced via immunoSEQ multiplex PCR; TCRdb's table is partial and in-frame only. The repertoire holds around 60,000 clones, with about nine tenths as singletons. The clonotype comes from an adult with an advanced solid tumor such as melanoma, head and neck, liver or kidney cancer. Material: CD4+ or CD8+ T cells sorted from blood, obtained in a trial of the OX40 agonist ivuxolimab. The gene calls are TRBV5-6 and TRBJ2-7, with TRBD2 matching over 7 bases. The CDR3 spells CASSLAASGYEQYF. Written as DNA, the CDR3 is TGTGCCAGCAGCTTAGCGGCTAGCGGCTACGAGCAGTACTTC.